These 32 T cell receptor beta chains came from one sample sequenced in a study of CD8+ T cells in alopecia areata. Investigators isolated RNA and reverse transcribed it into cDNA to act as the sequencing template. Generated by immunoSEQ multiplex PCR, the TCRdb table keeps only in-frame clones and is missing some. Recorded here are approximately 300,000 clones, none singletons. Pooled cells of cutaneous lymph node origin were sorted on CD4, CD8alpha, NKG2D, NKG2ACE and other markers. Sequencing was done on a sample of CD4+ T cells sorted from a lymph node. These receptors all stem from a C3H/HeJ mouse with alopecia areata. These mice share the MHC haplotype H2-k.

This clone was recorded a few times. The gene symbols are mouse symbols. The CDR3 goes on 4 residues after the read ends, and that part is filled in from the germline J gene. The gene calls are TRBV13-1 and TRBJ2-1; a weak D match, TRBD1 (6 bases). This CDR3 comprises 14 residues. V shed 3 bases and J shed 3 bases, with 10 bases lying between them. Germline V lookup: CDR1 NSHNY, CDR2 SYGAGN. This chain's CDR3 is CASSGGTTYAEQFF. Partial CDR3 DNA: TGTGCCAGCAGTGGGGGGACAACCTATGCT.

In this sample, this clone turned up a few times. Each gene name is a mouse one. The CDR3 loop reads CASGDFPGLGDQDTQYF. The DNA read from the CDR3 is TGTGCCAGCGGTGACTTCCCGGGACTGGGGGACCAAGAC. The chain couples TRBV13-2 to TRBJ2-5, with TRBD2 identical over 11 bases. The missing CDR3 end, 4 residues past where the read stops, is filled in from the germline J gene. The germline gives CDR1 NNHNN, CDR2 SYGAGS (reference sequence). The CDR3 spans 17 residues. Germline trimming cut 2 bases from V and 1 base from J; bases unmatched to any gene: 6.

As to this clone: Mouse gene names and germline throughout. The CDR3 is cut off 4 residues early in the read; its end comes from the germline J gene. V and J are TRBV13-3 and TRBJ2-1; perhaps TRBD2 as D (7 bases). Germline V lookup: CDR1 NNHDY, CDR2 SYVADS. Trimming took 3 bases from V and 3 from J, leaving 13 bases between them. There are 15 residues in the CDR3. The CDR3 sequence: CASSVGGPSYAEQFF. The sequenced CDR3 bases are TGTGCCAGCAGTGTGGGGGGCCCTTCCTATGCT.

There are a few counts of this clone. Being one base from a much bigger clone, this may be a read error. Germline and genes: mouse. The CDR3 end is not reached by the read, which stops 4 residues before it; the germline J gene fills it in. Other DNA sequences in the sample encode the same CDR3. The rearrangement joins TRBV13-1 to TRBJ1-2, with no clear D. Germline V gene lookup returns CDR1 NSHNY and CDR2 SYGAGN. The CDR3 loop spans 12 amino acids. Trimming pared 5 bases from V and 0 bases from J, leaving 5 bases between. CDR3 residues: CASSTANSDYTF. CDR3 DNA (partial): TGTGCCAGCAGCACAGCAAACTCC.

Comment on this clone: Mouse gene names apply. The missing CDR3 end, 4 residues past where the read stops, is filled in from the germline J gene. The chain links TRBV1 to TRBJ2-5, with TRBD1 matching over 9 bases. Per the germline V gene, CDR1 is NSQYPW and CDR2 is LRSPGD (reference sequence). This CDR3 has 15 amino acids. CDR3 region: CTCSAEQGARDTQYF. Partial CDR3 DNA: TGCACCTGCAGTGCAGAACAGGGGGCGCGAGAC.

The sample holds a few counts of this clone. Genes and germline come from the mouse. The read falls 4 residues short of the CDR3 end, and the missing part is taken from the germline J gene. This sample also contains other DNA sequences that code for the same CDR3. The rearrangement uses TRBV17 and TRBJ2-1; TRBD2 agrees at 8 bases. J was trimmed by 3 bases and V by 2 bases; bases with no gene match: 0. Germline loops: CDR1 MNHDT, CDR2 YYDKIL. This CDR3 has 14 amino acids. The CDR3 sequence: CASSRWGGYAEQFF. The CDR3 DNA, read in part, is TGTGCTAGCAGTAGATGGGGGGGCTATGCT.

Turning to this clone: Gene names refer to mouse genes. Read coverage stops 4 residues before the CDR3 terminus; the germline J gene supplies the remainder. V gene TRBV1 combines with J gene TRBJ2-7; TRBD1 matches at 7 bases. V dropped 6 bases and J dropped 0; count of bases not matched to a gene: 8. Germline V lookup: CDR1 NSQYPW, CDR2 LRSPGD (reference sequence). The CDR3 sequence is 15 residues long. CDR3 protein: CTCSPPTGSSYEQYF. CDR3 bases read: TGCACCTGCAGCCCCCCGACAGGGAGCTCCTAT.

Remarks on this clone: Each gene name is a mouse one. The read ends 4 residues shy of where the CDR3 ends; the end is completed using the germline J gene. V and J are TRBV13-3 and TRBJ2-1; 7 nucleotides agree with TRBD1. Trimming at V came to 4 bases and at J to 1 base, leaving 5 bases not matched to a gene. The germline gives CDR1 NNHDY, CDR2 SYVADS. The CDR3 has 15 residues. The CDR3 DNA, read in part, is TGTGCCAGCAGTAAGGACAGGAAAAACTATGCT. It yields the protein CASSKDRKNYA. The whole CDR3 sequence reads CASSKDRKNYAEQFF.

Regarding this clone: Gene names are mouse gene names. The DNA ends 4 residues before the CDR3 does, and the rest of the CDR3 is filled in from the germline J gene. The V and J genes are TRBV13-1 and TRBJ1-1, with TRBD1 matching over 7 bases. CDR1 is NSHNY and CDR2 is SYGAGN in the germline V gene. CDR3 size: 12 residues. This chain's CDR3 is CASRVTGTEVFF. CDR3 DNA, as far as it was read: TGTGCCAGCAGGGTGACAGGGACA.

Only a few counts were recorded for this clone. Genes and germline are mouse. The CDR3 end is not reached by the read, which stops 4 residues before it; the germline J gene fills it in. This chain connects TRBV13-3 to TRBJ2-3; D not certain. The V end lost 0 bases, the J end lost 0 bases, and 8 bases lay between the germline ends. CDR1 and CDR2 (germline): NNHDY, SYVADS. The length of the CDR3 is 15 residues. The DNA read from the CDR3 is TGTGCCAGCAGTGATGTTAAGGGTAGTGCAGAA. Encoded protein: CASSDVKGSAE. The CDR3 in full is CASSDVKGSAETLYF.

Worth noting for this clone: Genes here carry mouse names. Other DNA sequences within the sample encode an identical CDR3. The sequenced part of the CDR3 DNA is TGTGCCAGCAGTGATCTGGGGGTTACCGGG. It codes for CASSDLGVTG. The CDR3 reads in full as CASSDLGVTGQLYF. The chain uses TRBV13-1 and TRBJ2-2; TRBD2 agrees at 7 bases. Sequencing ends 4 residues short of the CDR3 end; the germline J gene provides the rest. The CDR3 totals 14 residues. V was pared by 1 base and J by 5 bases, with 2 bases of the junction left unmatched. Germline V gives CDR1 NSHNY, CDR2 SYGAGN.

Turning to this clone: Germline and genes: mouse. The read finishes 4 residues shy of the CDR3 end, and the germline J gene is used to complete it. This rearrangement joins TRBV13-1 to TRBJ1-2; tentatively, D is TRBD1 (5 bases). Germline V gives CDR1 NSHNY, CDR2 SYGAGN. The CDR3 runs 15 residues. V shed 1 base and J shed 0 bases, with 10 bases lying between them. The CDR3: CASSDQGPPNSDYTF. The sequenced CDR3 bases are TGTGCCAGCAGTGATCAGGGCCCACCAAACTCC.

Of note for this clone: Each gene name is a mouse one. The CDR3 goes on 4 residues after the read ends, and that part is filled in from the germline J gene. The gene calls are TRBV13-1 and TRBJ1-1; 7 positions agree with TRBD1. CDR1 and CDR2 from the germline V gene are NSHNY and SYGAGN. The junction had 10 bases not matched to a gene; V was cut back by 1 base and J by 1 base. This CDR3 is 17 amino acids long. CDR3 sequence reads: CASSDPHSTGTNTEVFF. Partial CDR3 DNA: TGTGCCAGCAGTGATCCCCACTCGACAGGGACGAACACA.

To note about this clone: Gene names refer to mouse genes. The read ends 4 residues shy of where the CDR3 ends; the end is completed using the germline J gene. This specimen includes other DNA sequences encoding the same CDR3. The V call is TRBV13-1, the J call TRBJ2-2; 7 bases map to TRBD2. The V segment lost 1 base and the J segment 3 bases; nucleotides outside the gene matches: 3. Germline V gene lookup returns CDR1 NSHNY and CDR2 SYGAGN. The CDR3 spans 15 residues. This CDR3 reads CASSDPGGDTGQLYF. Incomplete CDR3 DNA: TGTGCCAGCAGTGATCCGGGGGGGGACACCGGG.

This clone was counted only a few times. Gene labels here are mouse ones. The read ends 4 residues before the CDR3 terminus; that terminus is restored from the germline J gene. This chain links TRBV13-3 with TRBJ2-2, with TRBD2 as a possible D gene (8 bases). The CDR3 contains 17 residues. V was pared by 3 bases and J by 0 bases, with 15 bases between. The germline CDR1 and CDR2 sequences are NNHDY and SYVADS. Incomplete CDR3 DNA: TGTGCCAGCAGTGGGATGGGGGGGACAGCAAACACCGGG. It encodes CASSGMGGTANTG. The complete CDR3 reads CASSGMGGTANTGQLYF.

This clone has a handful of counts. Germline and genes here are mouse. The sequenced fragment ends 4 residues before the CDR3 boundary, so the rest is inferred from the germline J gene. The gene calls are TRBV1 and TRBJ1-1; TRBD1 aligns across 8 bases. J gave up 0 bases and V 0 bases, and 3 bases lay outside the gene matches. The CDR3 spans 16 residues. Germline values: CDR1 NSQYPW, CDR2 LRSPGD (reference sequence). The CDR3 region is CTCSADAGQANTEVFF. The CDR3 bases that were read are TGCACCTGCAGTGCAGACGCGGGACAGGCAAACACA.

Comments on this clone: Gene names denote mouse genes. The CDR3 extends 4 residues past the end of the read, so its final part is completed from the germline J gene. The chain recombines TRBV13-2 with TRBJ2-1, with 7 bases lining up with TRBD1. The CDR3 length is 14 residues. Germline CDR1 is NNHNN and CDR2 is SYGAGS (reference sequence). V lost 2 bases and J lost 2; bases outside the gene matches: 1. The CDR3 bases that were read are TGTGCCAGCGGTGAACAGGGGTACTATGCT. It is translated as CASGEQGYYA. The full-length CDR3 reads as CASGEQGYYAEQFF.

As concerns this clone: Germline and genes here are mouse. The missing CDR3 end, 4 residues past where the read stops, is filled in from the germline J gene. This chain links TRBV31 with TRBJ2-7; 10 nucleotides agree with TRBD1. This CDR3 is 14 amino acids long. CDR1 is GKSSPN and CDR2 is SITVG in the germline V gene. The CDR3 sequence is CAWSLGQGFDEQYF. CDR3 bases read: TGTGCCTGGAGTCTGGGACAGGGGTTTGAT.

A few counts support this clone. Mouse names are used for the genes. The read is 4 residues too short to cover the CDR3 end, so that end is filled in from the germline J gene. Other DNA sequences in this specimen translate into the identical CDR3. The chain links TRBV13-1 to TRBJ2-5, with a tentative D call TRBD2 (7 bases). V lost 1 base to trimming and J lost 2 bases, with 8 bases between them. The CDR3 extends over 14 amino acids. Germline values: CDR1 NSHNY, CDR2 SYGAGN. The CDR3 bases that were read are TGTGCCAGCAGTGATTGGGGGGCCCAAGAC. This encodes CASSDWGAQD. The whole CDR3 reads CASSDWGAQDTQYF.

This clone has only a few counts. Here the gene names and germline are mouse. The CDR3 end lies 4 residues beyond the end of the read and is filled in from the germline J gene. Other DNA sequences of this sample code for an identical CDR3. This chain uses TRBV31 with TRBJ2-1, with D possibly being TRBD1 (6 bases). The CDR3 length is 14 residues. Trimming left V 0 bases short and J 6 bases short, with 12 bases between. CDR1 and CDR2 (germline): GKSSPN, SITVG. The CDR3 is CAWSLLGGFAEQFF. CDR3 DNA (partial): TGTGCCTGGAGTCTACTAGGGGGATTTGCT.

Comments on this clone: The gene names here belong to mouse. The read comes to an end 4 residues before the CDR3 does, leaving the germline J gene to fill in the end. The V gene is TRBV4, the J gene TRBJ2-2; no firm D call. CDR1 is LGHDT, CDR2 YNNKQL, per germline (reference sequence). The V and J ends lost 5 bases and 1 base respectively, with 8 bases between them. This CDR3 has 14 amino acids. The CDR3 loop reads CASSRRQNTGQLYF. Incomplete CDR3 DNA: TGTGCCAGCAGCCGTCGACAAAACACCGGG.

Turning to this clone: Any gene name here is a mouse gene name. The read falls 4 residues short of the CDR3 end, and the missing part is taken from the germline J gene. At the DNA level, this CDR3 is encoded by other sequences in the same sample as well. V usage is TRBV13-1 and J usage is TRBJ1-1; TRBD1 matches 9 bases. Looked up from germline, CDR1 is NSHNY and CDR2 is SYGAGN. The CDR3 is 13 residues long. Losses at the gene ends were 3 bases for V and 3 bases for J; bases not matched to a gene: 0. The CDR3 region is CASSGQGDTEVFF. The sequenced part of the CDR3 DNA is TGTGCCAGCAGTGGACAGGGGGACACA.

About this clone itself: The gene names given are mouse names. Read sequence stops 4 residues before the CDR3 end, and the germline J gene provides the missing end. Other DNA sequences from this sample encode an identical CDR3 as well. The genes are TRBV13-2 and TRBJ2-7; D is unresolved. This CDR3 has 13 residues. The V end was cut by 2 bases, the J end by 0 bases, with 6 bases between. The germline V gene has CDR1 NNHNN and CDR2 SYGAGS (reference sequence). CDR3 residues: CASGDLSSYEQYF. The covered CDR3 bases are TGTGCCAGCGGTGACTTGAGCTCCTAT.

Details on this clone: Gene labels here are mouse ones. CDR3 bases read: TGTGCCAGCAGCCCCGGGACAGGGAGAGGGGAC. It codes for CASSPGTGRGD. The CDR3 reads in full as CASSPGTGRGDTQYF. The chain is built from TRBV14 and TRBJ2-5; 9 bases are a match to TRBD1. Sequencing ends 4 residues short of the CDR3 end; the germline J gene provides the rest. CDR1 SGHDT and CDR2 FRDEAV come from the germline V gene. CDR3 length: 15 residues.

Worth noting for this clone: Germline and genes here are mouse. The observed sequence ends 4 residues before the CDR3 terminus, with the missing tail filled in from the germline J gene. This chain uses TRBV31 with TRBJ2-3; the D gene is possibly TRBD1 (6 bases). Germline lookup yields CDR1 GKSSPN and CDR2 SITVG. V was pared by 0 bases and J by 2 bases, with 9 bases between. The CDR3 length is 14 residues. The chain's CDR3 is CAWSLQGFAETLYF. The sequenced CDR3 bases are TGTGCCTGGAGTCTACAGGGTTTTGCAGAA.

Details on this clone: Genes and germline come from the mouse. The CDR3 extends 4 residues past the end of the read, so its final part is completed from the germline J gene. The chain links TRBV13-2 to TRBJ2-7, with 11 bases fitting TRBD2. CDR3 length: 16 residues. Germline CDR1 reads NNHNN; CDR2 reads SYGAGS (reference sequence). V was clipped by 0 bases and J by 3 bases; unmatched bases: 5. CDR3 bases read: TGTGCCAGCGGTGATGATCGGGACTGGGGGATCTAT. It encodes CASGDDRDWGIY. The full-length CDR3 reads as CASGDDRDWGIYEQYF.

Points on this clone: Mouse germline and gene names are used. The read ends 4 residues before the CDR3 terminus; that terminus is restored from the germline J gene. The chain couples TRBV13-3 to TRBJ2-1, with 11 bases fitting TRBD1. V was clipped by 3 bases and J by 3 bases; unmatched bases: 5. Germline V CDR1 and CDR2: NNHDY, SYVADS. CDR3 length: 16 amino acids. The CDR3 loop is CASSGTGGRGYAEQFF. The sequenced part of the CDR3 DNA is TGTGCCAGCAGTGGGACAGGGGGCCGAGGCTATGCT.

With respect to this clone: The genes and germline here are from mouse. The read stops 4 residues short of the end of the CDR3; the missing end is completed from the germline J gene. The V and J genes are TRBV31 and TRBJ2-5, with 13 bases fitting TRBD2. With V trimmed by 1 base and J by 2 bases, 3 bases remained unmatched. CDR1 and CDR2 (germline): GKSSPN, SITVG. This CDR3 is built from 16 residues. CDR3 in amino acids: CAWSRGLGGPQDTQYF. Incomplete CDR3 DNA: TGTGCCTGGAGTCGCGGACTGGGGGGGCCCCAAGAC.

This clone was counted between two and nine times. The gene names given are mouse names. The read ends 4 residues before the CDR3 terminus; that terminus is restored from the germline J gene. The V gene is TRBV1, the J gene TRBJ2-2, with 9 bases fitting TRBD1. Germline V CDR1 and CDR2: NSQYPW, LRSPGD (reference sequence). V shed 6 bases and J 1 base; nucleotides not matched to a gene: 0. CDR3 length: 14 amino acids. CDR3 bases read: TGCACCTGCAGGGACAGGGGAAACACCGGG. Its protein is CTCRDRGNTG. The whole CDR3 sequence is CTCRDRGNTGQLYF.

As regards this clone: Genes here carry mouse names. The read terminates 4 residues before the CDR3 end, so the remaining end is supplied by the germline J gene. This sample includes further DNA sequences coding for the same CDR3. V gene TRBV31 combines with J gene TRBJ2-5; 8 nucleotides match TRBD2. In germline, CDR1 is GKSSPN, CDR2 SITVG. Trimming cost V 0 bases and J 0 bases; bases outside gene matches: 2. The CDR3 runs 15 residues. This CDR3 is CAWSLTGGNQDTQYF. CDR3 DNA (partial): TGTGCCTGGAGTCTAACTGGGGGTAACCAAGAC.

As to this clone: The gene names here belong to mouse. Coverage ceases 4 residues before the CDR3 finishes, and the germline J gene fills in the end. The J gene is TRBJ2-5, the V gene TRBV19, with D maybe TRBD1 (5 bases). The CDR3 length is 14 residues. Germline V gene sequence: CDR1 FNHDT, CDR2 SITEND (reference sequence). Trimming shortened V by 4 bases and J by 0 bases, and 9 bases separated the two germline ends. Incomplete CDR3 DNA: TGTGCCAGCAGTTTGACAGTTAACCAAGAC. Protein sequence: CASSLTVNQD. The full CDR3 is CASSLTVNQDTQYF.

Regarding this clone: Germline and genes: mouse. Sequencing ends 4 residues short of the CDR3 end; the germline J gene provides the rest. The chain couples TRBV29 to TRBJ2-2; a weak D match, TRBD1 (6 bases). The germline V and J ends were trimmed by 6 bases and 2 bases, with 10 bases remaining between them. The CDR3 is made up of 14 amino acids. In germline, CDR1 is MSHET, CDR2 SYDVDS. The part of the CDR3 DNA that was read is TGTGCTAGCAGCCCGGGACACAACACCGGG. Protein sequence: CASSPGHNTG. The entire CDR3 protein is CASSPGHNTGQLYF.